Each of the 19 T cell receptor beta chains below was sequenced from the same sample in a study of shared clonotypes between healthy human individuals (dated by TCRdb to 2020 to 2021). The library came from the immunoSEQ multiplex PCR assay. TCRdb's version of the immuneACCESS table is confined to in-frame rearrangements and falls short of the full clone set. An unresolved V gene accounts for under half of the shortfall where checked; the remainder is of unknown origin. This sample comprises millions of clones, 90% to 95% of them detected only once. Around 0.13% of the sample is in the top ten clones. The sample was naive CD4+ T cells sorted from blood. The cell subset or site label corresponds to: CD45RA+ positively selected. The receptors come from a man younger than 35 in good health.

On this clone itself: The sample holds other DNA sequences that translate to the same CDR3. The rearrangement joins TRBV10-2 to TRBJ2-7; 10 positions agree with TRBD2. Germline V gene data show CDR1 as WSHSY and CDR2 as SAAADI. The junction had 1 base not matched to a gene; V was cut back by 4 bases and J by 4 bases. The CDR3 is 13 amino acids. The CDR3 sequence is CASSVTSGYEQYF. The CDR3, as DNA: TGCGCCAGCAGTGTGACTAGCGGGTACGAGCAGTACTTC.

This chain uses TRBV7-9 with TRBJ2-3; 8 positions agree with TRBD1. Per the germline V gene, CDR1 is SEHNR and CDR2 is FQNEAQ (reference sequence). Trimming removed 8 bases from V and 3 bases from J; junction bases left unmatched: 10. The CDR3 contains 15 residues. The CDR3 nucleotides are TGTGCCAGCTTTCCAACAGGGGGTGGAACAGATACGCAGTATTTT. It is translated as CASFPTGGGTDTQYF.

The chain couples TRBV10-1 to TRBJ2-3; D gene uncertain. Per the germline V gene, CDR1 is WNHNN and CDR2 is SYGVQD (reference sequence). The CDR3 length is 14 residues. V lost 11 bases and J 5 bases, leaving 20 bases between the germline ends. DNA of the CDR3: TGCGCCGGCGGACCCTTCCTGAGGATAGATACGCAGTATTTT. This translates into CAGGPFLRIDTQYF.

The rearrangement joins TRBV5-1 to TRBJ2-3; the match to TRBD2 covers 8 bases. Trimming took 2 bases from V and 4 from J; bases not matched to a gene: 6. The length of the CDR3 is 15 residues. Germline CDR1 and CDR2: SGHRS and YFSETQ. CDR3 loop: CASSLPTSDADTQYF. The CDR3 DNA reads as TGCGCCAGCAGCTTACCGACTAGCGATGCAGATACGCAGTATTTT.

This clone was recorded only once. This rearrangement joins TRBV5-1 to TRBJ1-1; D gene unclear. Trimming removed 4 bases at V and 4 bases at J, with 17 bases between. Germline V gene lookup returns CDR1 SGHRS and CDR2 YFSETQ. There are 15 residues in the CDR3. CDR3 coding DNA: TGCGCCAGCAGCAACACCGCTGGACGGGGCACTGAAGCTTTCTTT. It yields the protein CASSNTAGRGTEAFF.

The CDR3 DNA reads TGCGCCAGCAGCTTCCGGGACGGTGGCACTGAAGCTTTCTTT. It codes for CASSFRDGGTEAFF. This rearrangement joins TRBV5-1 to TRBJ1-1; D is perhaps TRBD1 (5 bases). V lost 2 bases to trimming and J lost 4 bases, with 12 bases between them. The V gene's germline CDR1 is SGHRS and CDR2 YFSETQ. The CDR3 extends over 14 amino acids.

This sequence joins TRBV5-1 and TRBJ2-1; 8 nucleotides match TRBD2. The ends lost 1 base at V and 7 bases at J; junction bases unmatched: 10. The CDR3 totals 16 residues. Per germline, CDR1 SGHRS and CDR2 YFSETQ. The CDR3 spells CASSLSSGGPWNEQFF. The CDR3 DNA reads as TGCGCCAGCAGCTTGTCATCGGGAGGGCCATGGAATGAGCAGTTCTTC.

V usage is TRBV27 and J usage is TRBJ2-7, with D possibly matching TRBD2 (5 bases). CDR3 length equals 16 residues. The V end lost 6 bases, the J end lost 5 bases, and 23 bases lay between the germline ends. The germline V gene encodes CDR1 MNHEY and CDR2 SMNVEV (reference sequence). The CDR3 spells CASSRGFSAVRDEQYF. The CDR3 nucleotides are TGTGCCAGCAGCCGCGGGTTCTCCGCGGTACGGGACGAGCAGTACTTC.

This chain connects TRBV5-5 to TRBJ2-7; the D gene is possibly TRBD2 (5 bases). Trimming shortened V by 0 bases and J by 4 bases, and 8 bases separated the two germline ends. Per the germline V gene, CDR1 is SGHKS and CDR2 is YYEKEE (reference sequence). This CDR3 region has 13 residues. The CDR3 sequence: CASSLGPGYEQYF. DNA for the CDR3: TGTGCCAGCAGCTTGGGACCGGGATACGAGCAGTACTTC.

CDR3 DNA sequence: TGTGCCAGCAGTGAAGGGACCTCGGGGGAGCTGTTTTTT. It encodes CASSEGTSGELFF. The chain has TRBV9 and TRBJ2-2; D tentatively fits TRBD1 or TRBD2 (5 bases each). V was trimmed by 5 bases and J by 8 bases, leaving 13 bases between them. The CDR3 runs 13 residues. CDR1 and CDR2 from the germline V gene are SGDLS and YYNGEE.

This rearrangement joins TRBV15 to TRBJ2-7; possibly TRBD1 for D (6 bases). There are 13 residues in the CDR3. In germline, CDR1 is LNHNV, CDR2 YYDKDF (reference sequence). The germline V and J ends were trimmed by 1 base and 6 bases, with 10 bases remaining between them. Here the CDR3 DNA reads TGTGCCACCAGCAGAGCAGGGGACGGCGAGCAGTACTTC. Amino acids: CATSRAGDGEQYF.

Of note for this clone: Other DNA sequences from this sample encode an identical CDR3 as well. The J gene is TRBJ2-3, the V gene TRBV2, with TRBD2 matching over 7 bases. V was pared by 8 bases and J by 3 bases, with 2 bases of the junction left unmatched. CDR3 length equals 12 residues. The germline V gene has CDR1 SNHLY and CDR2 FYNNEI. CDR3 nucleotides: TGTGCCAGCGGGGGGGGAACAGATACGCAGTATTTT. Its translation is CASGGGTDTQYF.

J is TRBJ2-7 and V is TRBV5-1; no clear D. The germline V and J ends were trimmed by 0 bases and 2 bases, with 9 bases remaining between them. From germline, CDR1 is SGHRS and CDR2 YFSETQ. There are 14 residues in the CDR3. The CDR3 DNA reads TGCGCCAGCAGCTTGGTTAGGGAACCCTACGAGCAGTACTTC. Protein product: CASSLVREPYEQYF.

The chain uses TRBV7-6 and TRBJ1-2; D not resolved. The CDR3 sequence is 17 residues long. Trimming pared 5 bases from V and 1 base from J, leaving 20 bases between. Germline CDR1 is SGHVS and CDR2 is FNYEAQ. As DNA, the CDR3 is TGTGCCAGCAGCCCCTCTCCCGGGCAACGATTTAACTATGGCTACACCTTC. Protein: CASSPSPGQRFNYGYTF.

This clone was seen just once. The chain combines TRBV13 with TRBJ2-5; 8 nucleotides align to TRBD2. V lost 1 base to trimming and J lost 2 bases; unmatched junction nucleotides: 6. Per germline, CDR1 PRHDT and CDR2 FYEKMQ (reference sequence). The CDR3 contains 16 residues. The CDR3 nucleotides read TGTGCCAGCAGCTTAGTGGTAGCGGGGTATCAAGAGACCCAGTACTTC. The encoded protein is CASSLVVAGYQETQYF.

The chain is built from TRBV5-1 and TRBJ2-7, with TRBD1 matching over 8 bases. Germline V gives CDR1 SGHRS, CDR2 YFSETQ. V lost 3 bases, J lost 2 bases, and 4 bases stayed unmatched. CDR3 size: 14 residues. The CDR3 loop reads CASSSQGETYEQYF. Here the CDR3 DNA reads TGCGCCAGCAGCTCACAGGGGGAAACCTACGAGCAGTACTTC.

The chain employs TRBV7-2 and TRBJ1-3; 8 bases align to TRBD1. V was clipped by 6 bases and J by 0 bases; unmatched bases: 7. Per the germline V gene, CDR1 is SGHTA and CDR2 is FQGNSA. CDR3 length: 16 residues. CDR3 coding DNA: TGTGCCAGCAGTGAACAGGGGACAGGCTCTGGAAACACCATATATTTT. It is translated as CASSEQGTGSGNTIYF.

The rearrangement joins TRBV4-3 to TRBJ1-2; TRBD1 might be the D (6 bases). The V gene lost 4 bases and the J gene lost 0 bases, with 12 bases spanning the gap. The germline gives CDR1 LGHNA, CDR2 YSLEER. There are 15 residues in the CDR3. The chain's CDR3 is CASSPQGSANYGYTF. CDR3 in DNA: TGCGCCAGCAGCCCACAGGGTTCTGCTAACTATGGCTACACCTTC.

The rearrangement uses TRBV28 and TRBJ2-7; 10 bases align to TRBD1. Germline loops: CDR1 MDHEN, CDR2 SYDVKM. The CDR3 contains 15 residues. V shed 6 bases, J shed 2 bases, and the junction held 7 bases outside the gene matches. The CDR3 DNA follows: TGTGCCAGCAGCCCAATGGGACAGGGGACCTACGAGCAGTACTTC. Amino acids: CASSPMGQGTYEQYF.